Sequencing of this TCR beta chain was carried out in a study of blood T cell repertoires in COVID-19. Here immunoSEQ multiplex PCR was the method, and the copy in TCRdb shows in-frame clones only, minus some. The sample includes roughly 280,000 clones, approximately 86% seen only once; the top ten take approximately 2%. The V gene's germline CDR1 is KGHSH and CDR2 LQKENI. V was trimmed by 6 bases and J by 2 bases, leaving 11 bases between them. The CDR3 covers 13 residues. The clonotype was recovered from a man aged 30 to 39 with active or convalescent COVID-19. Sequenced: peripheral blood. The rearrangement joins TRBV18 to TRBJ2-7; TRBD1 is a possible D gene (5 bases). Written as DNA, the CDR3 is TGTGCCAGCTCGCCAGACAGCACCTACGAGCAGTACTTC. As protein: CASSPDSTYEQYF.